What follows are 19 T cell receptor beta chains derived from one specimen sequenced in a study of blood T cell repertoires in COVID-19. Produced via immunoSEQ multiplex PCR; TCRdb's table is partial and in-frame only. The sample has tens of thousands of clones; about 93% are singletons. The sequenced sample was peripheral blood. The receptors here all came from a man older than 75 with acute or convalescent COVID-19.

The rearrangement joins TRBV6-1 to TRBJ2-5, with TRBD1 as a possible D gene (5 bases). V was clipped by 2 bases and J by 5 bases, with 12 bases between them. The CDR3 is 14 residues long. CDR1 and CDR2 from the germline V gene are MNHNS and SASEGT. The CDR3 here is CASSERSRGETQYF. For the CDR3, the DNA is TGTGCCAGCAGTGAACGTAGTAGGGGTGAGACCCAGTACTTC.

This clone was seen a single time. The V call is TRBV5-1, the J call TRBJ2-3, with TRBD2 matching 8 bases. There are 14 residues in the CDR3. Germline lookup yields CDR1 SGHRS and CDR2 YFSETQ. The V gene end was trimmed by 2 bases and the J gene end by 5 bases; junction bases not matched to a gene: 4. As DNA, the CDR3 is TGCGCCAGCAGCTTTAGCGGGGAGGAAGATACGCAGTATTTT. Protein: CASSFSGEEDTQYF.

V gene TRBV27 combines with J gene TRBJ2-3, with D possibly matching TRBD2 (6 bases). Trimming removed 5 bases from V and 9 bases from J, with 27 bases in between. CDR3 length: 17 amino acids. Germline CDR1 and CDR2: MNHEY and SMNVEV (reference sequence). The CDR3 reads CASSPHGNRGGTKTQYF. The DNA of the CDR3 is TGTGCCAGCAGTCCGCATGGGAATCGGGGAGGAACCAAGACGCAGTATTTT.

To note about this clone: One end of the junction does not line up with germline, which may come from a read error. The genes are TRBV6-5 and TRBJ2-1; D is possibly TRBD1 (6 bases). Germline assignment: CDR1 MNHEY and CDR2 SVGAGI. The length of the CDR3 is 15 residues. CDR3 bases: TGTGCCAGCAGTGACTCCGGGACACCTTACAATGAGCAGTTCTTC. This translates into CASSDSGTPYNEQFF.

The chain uses TRBV6-1 and TRBJ1-5; D possibly corresponds to TRBD1 (6 bases). The CDR3 is 15 amino acids. Looked up from germline, CDR1 is MNHNS and CDR2 is SASEGT. Trimming stripped 1 base from V and 5 bases from J, with 12 bases between. Here the CDR3 reads CASSEVGQSYQPQHF. The DNA of the CDR3 is TGTGCCAGCAGTGAAGTAGGACAGAGCTATCAGCCCCAGCATTTT.

The rearrangement uses TRBV28 and TRBJ1-5, with 8 bases lining up with TRBD1. The CDR3 is 15 residues long. Germline loops: CDR1 MDHEN, CDR2 SYDVKM. The V and J ends lost 5 bases and 3 bases, in that order; junction bases with no gene match: 6. CDR3 sequence: CASSPGGFPNQPQHF. CDR3 nucleotides: TGTGCCAGCAGTCCAGGGGGCTTCCCCAATCAGCCCCAGCATTTT. The whole variable domain, remainder taken from reference TRBV28 and TRBJ1-5, is DVKVTQSSRYLVKRTGEKVFLECVQDMDHENMFWYRQDPGLGLRLIYFSYDVKMKEKGDIPEGYSVSREKKERFSLILESASTNQTSMYLCASSPGGFPNQPQHFGDGTRLSIL.

The genes are TRBV30 and TRBJ1-1; D gene uncertain. The ends were cut back, 3 bases at V and 1 base at J, with 9 bases in the middle. Germline CDR1 is GTSNPN and CDR2 is SVGIG (reference sequence). The CDR3 loop spans 13 amino acids. DNA for the CDR3: TGTGCCTGGAGAAGGACTTCGAACACTGAAGCTTTCTTT. Translation: CAWRRTSNTEAFF. The whole variable domain, filled in from reference TRBV30 and TRBJ1-1, reads SQTIHQWPATLVQPVGSPLSLECTVEGTSNPNLYWYRQAAGRGLQLLFYSVGIGQISSEVPQNLSASRPQDRQFILSSKKLLLSDSGFYLCAWRRTSNTEAFFGQGTRLTVV.

CDR3 coding DNA: TGTGCCAGCATCAACTCCTACAATGAGCAGTTCTTC. Its protein product is CASINSYNEQFF. The chain uses TRBV6-6 and TRBJ2-1; D not certain. Trimming shortened V by 7 bases and J by 0 bases, and 4 bases separated the two germline ends. Germline V lookup: CDR1 MNHNY, CDR2 SVGAGI (reference sequence). This CDR3 spans 12 amino acids.

This chain connects TRBV7-9 to TRBJ2-2; the match to TRBD2 covers 8 bases. J lost 5 bases, V lost 8 bases, and 10 bases had no gene match. Germline V gene sequence: CDR1 SEHNR, CDR2 FQNEAQ (reference sequence). The CDR3 runs 15 residues. The CDR3 loop reads CASPPPGGPTGELFF. The CDR3 nucleotides read TGTGCCAGCCCCCCACCGGGGGGGCCAACCGGGGAGCTGTTTTTT.

The rearrangement uses TRBV2 and TRBJ2-7; weak D call: TRBD2 (5 bases). This CDR3 spans 14 amino acids. The germline gives CDR1 SNHLY, CDR2 FYNNEI. V was pared by 9 bases and J by 5 bases, with 20 bases between. CDR3 protein: CASYDRTGTHEQYF. The CDR3 DNA reads TGTGCCAGTTACGACCGAACGGGAACCCACGAGCAGTACTTC.

The V call is TRBV6-2 or TRBV6-3, the J call TRBJ1-1; D is perhaps TRBD1 (6 bases). The CDR3 sequence is 13 residues long. The ends were cut back, 6 bases at V and 4 bases at J, with 12 bases in the middle. Germline V CDR1 and CDR2: MNHEY, SVGEGT. The CDR3 sequence: CASSLQGGTEAFF. As DNA, the CDR3 is TGTGCCAGCAGCCTACAGGGTGGCACTGAAGCTTTCTTT.

This clone was seen more than once but under ten times. The V gene is TRBV11-2, the J gene TRBJ1-1, with D maybe TRBD1 (5 bases). The CDR3 length is 14 residues. Germline V gene sequence: CDR1 SGHAT, CDR2 FQNNGV. Trimming took 2 bases from V and 4 from J, leaving 11 bases between them. The CDR3 DNA reads TGTGCCAGCAGCTTACTAGGGGCAGCCACTGAAGCTTTCTTT. Its translation is CASSLLGAATEAFF.

The chain is built from TRBV6-6 and TRBJ2-7, with 7 positions matching TRBD2. Germline lookup yields CDR1 MNHNY and CDR2 SVGAGI (reference sequence). V lost 5 bases to trimming and J lost 1 base; unmatched junction nucleotides: 2. The CDR3 loop spans 13 amino acids. The CDR3: CASSREASYEQYF. DNA for the CDR3: TGTGCCAGCAGTCGGGAGGCGTCCTACGAGCAGTACTTC.

The genes are TRBV7-2 and TRBJ1-4; 10 bases fit TRBD1. This CDR3 has 13 amino acids. The trim removed 5 bases at V and 8 bases at J, leaving 2 bases unmatched. Germline assignment: CDR1 SGHTA and CDR2 FQGNSA. In nucleotides, the CDR3 is TGTGCCAGCAGCGCGGGACAGGGGGAAAAACTGTTTTTT. As protein: CASSAGQGEKLFF.

J is TRBJ1-5 and V is TRBV20-1, with D unclear. The CDR3 is 13 residues long. V was shortened by 3 bases and J by 6 bases, with 12 bases between the two germline ends. CDR1 and CDR2 from the germline V gene are DFQATT and SNEGSKA (reference sequence). The CDR3 DNA sequence: TGCAGTGCTAGTCCGGAGGTGGGTCAGCCCCAGCATTTT. Translating gives CSASPEVGQPQHF.

J is TRBJ1-5 and V is TRBV7-6; 9 positions agree with TRBD1. V lost 5 bases to trimming and J lost 0 bases; unmatched junction nucleotides: 17. CDR1 SGHVS and CDR2 FNYEAQ come from the germline V gene. The CDR3 runs 20 residues. CDR3 bases: TGTGCCAGCAGCCCTCCATCGTGGACAGGGGACCCCTATAGCAATCAGCCCCAGCATTTT. It codes for CASSPPSWTGDPYSNQPQHF. The variable domain in full, completed from reference TRBV7-6 and TRBJ1-5, reads GAGVSQSPRYKVTKRGQDVALRCDPISGHVSLYWYRQALGQGPEFLTYFNYEAQQDKSGLPNDRFSAERPEGSISTLTIQRTEQRDSAMYRCASSPPSWTGDPYSNQPQHFGDGTRLSIL.

The CDR3 region is CASSSLYEQYF. Written as DNA, the CDR3 is TGTGCCAGCAGTTCCCTCTACGAGCAGTACTTC. This rearrangement joins TRBV12-3 or TRBV12-4 to TRBJ2-7, with unresolved D. Trimming shortened V by 4 bases and J by 3 bases, and 4 bases separated the two germline ends. The CDR3 is 11 residues long.

The gene calls are TRBV24-1 and TRBJ2-2, with D possibly being TRBD1 (6 bases). Trimming pared 8 bases from V and 5 bases from J, leaving 14 bases between. Germline-derived CDR1 and CDR2 are KGHDR and SFDVKD. This CDR3 has 14 amino acids. This chain's CDR3 is CATTGGPPTGELFF. CDR3 nucleotides: TGTGCCACCACTGGGGGCCCCCCAACCGGGGAGCTGTTTTTT.

The chain joins TRBV3-1 (or the pseudogene TRBV3-2) to TRBJ2-1; no clear D. This CDR3 is 15 amino acids long. The V and J ends lost 7 bases and 0 bases respectively, with 13 bases between them. CDR1 and CDR2 from the germline V gene are LGHDT and YNNKEL (reference sequence). CDR3 in DNA: TGTGCCAGCACCCTCCACGTGAGCTCCTACAATGAGCAGTTCTTC. Translating it yields CASTLHVSSYNEQFF.